This T cell receptor beta chain was documented in a study of T cell responses to AZD1222 COVID-19 vaccine. Study-wide findings and caveats: Only a handful of AZD1222 recipients, roughly 6 in all, had baseline seropositivity.

Germline CDR1 and CDR2: SGHTA and FQGNSA. Trimming removed 1 base at V and 2 bases at J, with 9 bases between. The CDR3 covers 15 residues. Here immunoSEQ multiplex PCR was the method, and the copy in TCRdb shows in-frame clones only, minus some. The sample lists some 93,000 clones; around 87% were seen once. Note on this clone: The antigen is unknown.

Sequencing was performed on peripheral blood, taken 28 days after the second AZD1222 dose. The TCR was taken from an adult who received the AZD1222 COVID-19 vaccine. This chain joins TRBV7-2 and TRBJ1-3, with D unclear. The CDR3 nucleotides read TGTGCCAGCAGCTTAGGGATGTCGGCTGGAAACACCATATATTTT. It translates to CASSLGMSAGNTIYF. Together with reference TRBV7-2 and TRBJ1-3, the CDR3 gives the full variable domain: GAGVSQSPSNKVTEKGKDVELRCDPISGHTALYWYRQSLGQGLEFLIYFQGNSAPDKSGLPSDRFSAERTGGSVSTLTIQRTQQEDSAVYLCASSLGMSAGNTIYFGEGSWLTVV.